This T cell receptor beta chain stems from a study of blood T cell repertoires in COVID-19. About the research overall: Sources were T cells, B-cell-depleted T cells, or PBMCs; the material itself was cDNA or gDNA.

Some clones are missing from TCRdb's copy, which holds only in-frame ones; the method was immunoSEQ multiplex PCR. The sample holds more than 15,000 clones, under 95% seen once. The sequenced sample consisted of peripheral blood. The sequence was collected from a human donor in a cohort sampled during active COVID-19.

The CDR3 nucleotides are TGTGCCAGCAGACAAGACAGATACTACGAGCAGTACTTC. Its translation: CASRQDRYYEQYF. V is TRBV27 and J is TRBJ2-7, with D perhaps TRBD1 (5 bases). Trimming pared 6 bases from V and 3 bases from J, leaving 12 bases between. The CDR3 is 13 amino acids. The germline V gene has CDR1 MNHEY and CDR2 SMNVEV (reference sequence).